Given below is one TCR beta chain in context. CDR3 length equals 14 residues. Losses at the gene ends were 4 bases for V and 7 bases for J; bases not matched to a gene: 5. CDR1 SGHRS and CDR2 YFSETQ come from the germline V gene. The sample originates from a study of blood T cell repertoires in COVID-19. The overall study: The samples span acute and convalescent COVID-19 from the United States, Italy and Spain. T cells, B-cell-depleted T cells, or PBMCs supplied cDNA or gDNA.

Authors' analysis steps: Amplification with reference gene primers provided the estimates of nucleated cell counts. The assay was immunoSEQ multiplex PCR, and TCRdb's table has in-frame clones only and misses some. V and J calls and clone size follow that table, whereas D and trimming were derived from the DNA. The table shows approximately 46,000 clones, with about nine tenths occurring only once. The sequenced material came from peripheral blood. This chain connects TRBV5-1 to TRBJ1-6; TRBD1 matches 7 bases. The TCR sequence derives from a human donor in a cohort sampled during active COVID-19. CDR3 bases: TGCGCCAGCAGCGCAGGACAGGCGAATTCACCCCTCCACTTT. This translates into CASSAGQANSPLHF. Filled out from reference TRBV5-1 and TRBJ1-6, the complete variable domain reads KAGVTQTPRYLIKTRGQQVTLSCSPISGHRSVSWYQQTPGQGLQFLFEYFSETQRNKGNFPGRFSGRQFSNSRSEMNVSTLELGDSALYLCASSAGQANSPLHFGNGTRLTVT.